The 6 T cell receptor beta chains reported below all come from one sample, sequenced in a study of blood T cell repertoires in COVID-19. Using immunoSEQ multiplex PCR, the repertoire was profiled, and TCRdb retains in-frame clones only, with some absent. The sample has roughly 240,000 clones, approximately 86% seen once. Sequenced sample: peripheral blood. Every receptor here comes from a man aged 18 to 29 with active or convalescent COVID-19.

V and J are TRBV6-5 and TRBJ1-5, with 7 bases identical to TRBD1. The CDR3 totals 15 residues. The J segment lost 4 bases and the V segment lost 7 bases, leaving 10 bases of the junction unmatched. Germline loops: CDR1 MNHEY, CDR2 SVGAGI. The CDR3 coding sequence is TGTGCCAGCATTTATTCCGGGACAGCGAATCAGCCCCAGCATTTT. It translates to CASIYSGTANQPQHF.

The chain carries TRBV11-3 and TRBJ2-5, with 11 bases fitting TRBD2. The CDR3 covers 16 residues. Germline V gene lookup returns CDR1 SGHNT and CDR2 YENEEA. The V segment lost 1 base and the J segment 3 bases; nucleotides outside the gene matches: 4. CDR3: CASSLGVGLAEETQYF. The CDR3 DNA reads as TGTGCCAGCAGCTTAGGGGTGGGACTAGCGGAAGAGACCCAGTACTTC.

The chain links TRBV5-6 to TRBJ1-2, with D perhaps matching TRBD1 (6 bases). Germline V CDR1 and CDR2: SGHDT, YYEEEE. There are 13 residues in the CDR3. V was cut by 3 bases and J by 8 bases, with 14 bases left in between. CDR3 bases: TGTGCCAGCAGCTCTGGACAGATGGCAGGCTACACCTTC. It yields the protein CASSSGQMAGYTF.

This clone was found once. The chain recombines TRBV11-3 with TRBJ2-1; 11 nucleotides line up with TRBD2. The CDR3 covers 14 residues. J gave up 6 bases and V 7 bases, and 5 bases lay outside the gene matches. Germline assignment: CDR1 SGHNT and CDR2 YENEEA. CDR3 sequence (DNA): TGTGCCAGCAACCCGGGACTAGCGGCCAATGAGCAGTTCTTC. Residues: CASNPGLAANEQFF.

The V gene is TRBV20-1, the J gene TRBJ2-3, with D maybe TRBD2 (5 bases). Germline V lookup: CDR1 DFQATT, CDR2 SNEGSKA (reference sequence). The ends were cut back, 3 bases at V and 2 bases at J, with 21 bases in the middle. This CDR3 has 17 amino acids. The CDR3 protein is CSASVWTSKVITDTQYF. As DNA, the CDR3 is TGCAGTGCTAGTGTATGGACTTCTAAAGTTATCACAGATACGCAGTATTTT.

The V and J genes are TRBV9 and TRBJ1-3; weak D call: TRBD1 (6 bases). Germline assignment: CDR1 SGDLS and CDR2 YYNGEE. Between the trimmed V and J ends, which lost 3 bases and 4 bases, there was a span of 11 bases. This CDR3 spans 14 amino acids. The DNA for the CDR3 is TGTGCCAGCAGCGAACCCGGGACAGGAAACACCATATATTTT. Translation gives CASSEPGTGNTIYF.